The 28 T cell receptor beta chains in this list originate from one sample, sequenced in a study of read filtering for tumor transcriptome and immune sequencing. From roughly 390 ng of RNA, a library with molecular barcoded alpha/delta and beta/gamma adaptors was made. MiXCR, applied by TCRdb to the reads, yields one record per CDR3 protein. The sample consists of over 80,000 distinct CDR3 sequences, roughly 12% of them appearing once. What was sequenced was a population of CD138-negative cells sorted from bone marrow. These receptors all come from a donor over 35 with multiple myeloma.

This clonotype was detected many times. The genes are TRBV7-3 and TRBJ2-2, with a tentative D call TRBD2 (6 bases). The CDR3 consists of 13 residues. Per the germline V gene, CDR1 is SGHTA and CDR2 is FQGTGA. V lost 2 bases, J lost 5 bases, and 6 bases lay in between. The CDR3 region is CASSLRETGELFF. The CDR3 region has the DNA TGTGCCAGCAGCTTACGGGAGACCGGGGAGCTGTTTTTT.

This clonotype was observed once. The CDR3 end shows no conserved phenylalanine or tryptophan, and so a read error is likely. The chain couples TRBV13 to TRBJ2-1; D is ambiguous. The V gene's germline CDR1 is PRHDT and CDR2 FYEKMQ (reference sequence). This CDR3 has 13 amino acids. Trimming left V 5 bases short and J 8 bases short, with 13 bases between. CDR3 DNA: TGTGCCAGCAGCACCGGACCAGTACATGAGCAGTTCTCC. Translated, it gives CASSTGPVHEQFS.

This clonotype has only a few counts. The chain uses TRBV19 and TRBJ1-5; the match to TRBD1 covers 8 bases. Looked up from germline, CDR1 is LNHDA and CDR2 is SQIVND (reference sequence). The CDR3 loop spans 14 amino acids. V shed 5 bases, J shed 6 bases, and the junction held 6 bases outside the gene matches. The CDR3 here is CASSPGGGGQPQHF. The CDR3 DNA follows: TGTGCCAGTAGTCCAGGGGGCGGCGGTCAGCCCCAGCATTTT.

This clonotype was picked up many times. The gene calls are TRBV7-3 and TRBJ2-1, with 9 bases lining up with TRBD2. The V gene end was trimmed by 2 bases and the J gene end by 4 bases; junction bases not matched to a gene: 6. This CDR3 is 16 amino acids long. From germline, CDR1 is SGHTA and CDR2 FQGTGA. This chain's CDR3 is CASSLQGTSFYNEQFF. CDR3 in DNA: TGTGCCAGCAGCTTACAAGGGACTAGCTTTTACAATGAGCAGTTCTTC.

This clonotype was recorded at least ten times. This chain joins TRBV29-1 and TRBJ2-1; TRBD2 matches at 13 bases. Looked up from germline, CDR1 is SQVTM and CDR2 is ANQGSEA. The CDR3 totals 13 residues. V lost 7 bases and J lost 4; bases outside the gene matches: 1. CDR3 in amino acids: CSGTSGSYNEQFF. The CDR3 region has the DNA TGCAGCGGGACTAGCGGGAGTTACAATGAGCAGTTCTTC.

This clonotype was counted at least ten times. The chain carries TRBV7-8 and TRBJ1-5; a possible D gene is TRBD1 (5 bases). Trimming took off 4 bases at V and 3 bases at J, with 13 bases between the two ends. The CDR3 consists of 15 residues. Germline V lookup: CDR1 SGHVS, CDR2 FQNEAQ. The CDR3 reads CASSWDRTHNQPQHF. In DNA, the CDR3 is TGTGCCAGCAGCTGGGACCGGACCCACAATCAGCCCCAGCATTTT.

This clonotype showed up many times. The V and J genes are TRBV2 and TRBJ2-1; 7 nucleotides agree with TRBD2. There are 14 residues in the CDR3. The germline V gene encodes CDR1 SNHLY and CDR2 FYNNEI. J gave up 4 bases and V 5 bases, and 5 bases lay outside the gene matches. CDR3 nucleotide sequence: TGTGCCAGCAGTAAAGAGCGGGGTTACAATGAGCAGTTCTTC. It codes for CASSKERGYNEQFF. Supplemented by reference TRBV2 and TRBJ2-1, the full variable domain reads EPEVTQTPSHQVTQMGQEVILRCVPISNHLYFYWYRQILGQKVEFLVSFYNNEISEKSEIFDDQFSVERPDGSNFTLKIRSTKLEDSAMYFCASSKERGYNEQFFGPGTRLTVL.

This clonotype was recorded at least ten times. The rearrangement links TRBV5-1 to TRBJ2-1; D not resolved. Looked up from germline, CDR1 is SGHRS and CDR2 is YFSETQ. The CDR3 extends over 15 amino acids. V shed 6 bases and J shed 0 bases, with 13 bases lying between them. The CDR3 DNA reads TGCGCCAGCACCTGGACCGCCAGCTCCTACAATGAGCAGTTCTTC. This encodes CASTWTASSYNEQFF.

Here the CDR3 DNA reads TGTGCCAGCAGCTACAGGGGACGGGAAGGCACAGATACGCAGTATTTT. Protein product: CASSYRGREGTDTQYF. J is TRBJ2-3 and V is TRBV11-2, with 7 bases identical to TRBD1. The germline V gene has CDR1 SGHAT and CDR2 FQNNGV. The junction had 8 bases not matched to a gene; V was cut back by 4 bases and J by 1 base. The length of the CDR3 is 16 residues.

Turning to this clonotype: This may be a read error: a much more frequent sequence differs by one nucleotide. The genes are TRBV11-3 and TRBJ2-3; TRBD2 matches 14 bases. Germline CDR1 SGHNT, CDR2 YENEEA. The CDR3 covers 18 residues. Here the CDR3 reads CASSSRLAGGPDTDMQYF. Here the CDR3 DNA reads TGTGCCAGCAGCTCTCGACTAGCGGGAGGGCCGGACACAGATATGCAGTATTTT.

This clonotype was picked up many times. This chain connects TRBV12-3 or TRBV12-4 to TRBJ2-7; TRBD2 matches 7 bases. The CDR3 runs to 13 residues. V was pared by 3 bases and J by 5 bases, with 4 bases of the junction left unmatched. CDR3 protein: CASSFWGRDEQYF. The CDR3 DNA is TGTGCCAGCAGTTTCTGGGGGAGGGACGAGCAGTACTTC.

This clonotype was seen repeatedly, ten times or more. The chain recombines TRBV7-3 with TRBJ2-6, with D maybe TRBD1 (6 bases). The V gene lost 5 bases and the J gene lost 2 bases, with 13 bases spanning the gap. Germline assignment: CDR1 SGHTA and CDR2 FQGTGA. CDR3 length: 16 residues. CDR3 sequence reads: CASSTQGIAGANVLTF. The CDR3 DNA is TGTGCCAGCAGCACACAGGGTATTGCTGGGGCCAACGTCCTGACTTTC.

A note on this clonotype: This sequence may be a read error, since a much larger clone differs from it by one base. The CDR3 here is CSVSEDPLLYEQYF. DNA of the CDR3: TGCAGCGTTTCTGAAGATCCTCTGTTGTACGAGCAGTACTTC. The chain carries TRBV29-1 and TRBJ2-7; no reliable D call. The CDR3 consists of 14 residues. V was clipped by 5 bases and J by 4 bases, with 18 bases between them. Germline CDR1 and CDR2: SQVTM and ANQGSEA.

The sample holds many counts of this clonotype. CDR3 nucleotide sequence: TGTGCCAGCAGTGAAAGGAGCGATACGCAGTATTTT. Protein sequence: CASSERSDTQYF. The rearrangement links TRBV2 to TRBJ2-3; D is unresolved. The CDR3 length is 12 residues. The ends were cut back, 2 bases at V and 6 bases at J, with 6 bases in the middle. Germline CDR1 and CDR2: SNHLY and FYNNEI.

About this clonotype itself: One junction end disagrees with the germline gene, perhaps due to a read error. The chain joins TRBV20-1 to TRBJ1-1, with D tentatively TRBD1 (5 bases). Germline lookup yields CDR1 DFQATT and CDR2 SNEGSKA (reference sequence). The CDR3 sequence is 14 residues long. The CDR3 region has the DNA TGCAGTGCTAGAGATCCCCGGGGGAACACTGAAGCTCTCTTT. Translating it yields CSARDPRGNTEALF.

This clonotype was seen at least ten times. The chain uses TRBV6-2 or TRBV6-3 and TRBJ2-3, with D possibly called TRBD1 or TRBD2 (6 bases each). With 6 bases removed from V and 3 bases from J, the gap between germline ends came to 19 bases. CDR3 length equals 16 residues. Germline values: CDR1 MNHEY, CDR2 SVGEGT. The CDR3 nucleotides are TGTGCCAGCAGACCCCGGTCGGGGGCATTGACAGATACGCAGTATTTT. It specifies CASRPRSGALTDTQYF.

This clonotype was picked up a small number of times. A much larger clone differs by one base, so this may be a read error. The genes are TRBV9 and TRBJ2-1; 7 bases are shared with TRBD1. CDR3 size: 15 residues. CDR1 is SGDLS and CDR2 is YYNGEE in the germline V gene. CDR3 sequence: CGSSASGTAYNEQFF. CDR3 nucleotides: TGTGGCAGCAGCGCCTCCGGGACAGCCTACAATGAGCAGTTCTTC. The full variable domain, rest sourced from reference TRBV9 and TRBJ2-1, is DSGVTQTPKHLITATGQRVTLRCSPRSGDLSVYWYQQSLDQGLQFLIQYYNGEERAKGNILERFSAQQFPDLHSELNLSSLELGDSALYFCGSSASGTAYNEQFFGPGTRLTVL.

This clonotype was detected ten times or more. The CDR3 is CSARSDNNEQFF. In DNA, the CDR3 is TGCAGTGCTAGATCGGACAACAATGAGCAGTTCTTC. V is TRBV20-1 and J is TRBJ2-1; maybe TRBD1 (5 bases). The CDR3 has 12 amino acids. Trimming left V 2 bases short and J 5 bases short, with 7 bases between. Looked up from germline, CDR1 is DFQATT and CDR2 is SNEGSKA (reference sequence).

Only a few counts were recorded for this clonotype. Just one base apart from a much larger clone, this may be a read error. The CDR3 DNA sequence: TGTGCCTGGAGCGTGGCCCTCTATGGCTACTCCTTC. Translating gives CAWSVALYGYSF. V and J are TRBV30 and TRBJ1-2; D remains ambiguous. Looked up from germline, CDR1 is GTSNPN and CDR2 is SVGIG (reference sequence). This CDR3 comprises 12 residues.

This clonotype was counted ten times or more. The V and J genes are TRBV20-1 and TRBJ1-1; no firm D call. Trimming cost V 2 bases and J 4 bases, with 11 bases left between them. CDR1 is DFQATT, CDR2 SNEGSKA, per germline (reference sequence). The CDR3 sequence is 13 residues long. Here the CDR3 reads CSARNQWRTEAFF. The CDR3 DNA reads as TGCAGTGCTAGAAATCAGTGGCGCACTGAAGCTTTCTTT.

With respect to this clonotype: A much larger clone lies a single base off, so this may be a read error. This chain uses TRBV24-1 with TRBJ2-3, with D perhaps TRBD1 or TRBD2 (5 bases each). Germline values: CDR1 KGHDR, CDR2 SFDVKD. This CDR3 has 13 residues. The CDR3 DNA sequence: TGTGCCGCCAGGGCAGCGGCCACAGATACGCAGTATTTT. Translated: CAARAAATDTQYF.

This chain uses TRBV10-3 with TRBJ2-7; possible D gene TRBD2, 7 bases. CDR1 is ENHRY, CDR2 SYGVKD, per germline. The germline V and J ends were trimmed by 9 bases and 3 bases, with 9 bases remaining between them. The CDR3 consists of 11 residues. In DNA form, the CDR3 reads TGTGCCATAAGGGGGGGCTACGAGCAGTACTTC. It encodes CAIRGGYEQYF.

The table lists this clonotype with many counts. This chain joins TRBV7-9 and TRBJ2-2, with D possibly matching TRBD2 (6 bases). The germline V gene has CDR1 SEHNR and CDR2 FQNEAQ (reference sequence). The CDR3 is 16 residues long. Trimming removed 0 bases from V and 4 bases from J, with 12 bases in between. The CDR3: CASSLATGVGTGELFF. CDR3 nucleotide sequence: TGTGCCAGCAGCTTAGCGACGGGAGTGGGCACCGGGGAGCTGTTTTTT.

This clonotype has ten or more counts. The CDR3 DNA sequence: TGTGCCAGCAGCCAAGATCGGTTCTCCTACGAGCAGTACTTC. Translated, it gives CASSQDRFSYEQYF. This chain connects TRBV3-1 to TRBJ2-7, with D uncertain. Trimming stripped 0 bases from V and 0 bases from J, with 6 bases between. Germline assignment: CDR1 LGHDT and CDR2 YNNKEL (reference sequence). The CDR3 covers 14 residues.

This clonotype was observed many times. The chain is built from TRBV5-1 and TRBJ2-1; 13 bases fit TRBD2. The germline V gene has CDR1 SGHRS and CDR2 YFSETQ. This CDR3 spans 18 amino acids. Trimming took 1 base from V and 0 from J; bases not matched to a gene: 4. CDR3 amino acids: CASSLWTSGSFSYNEQFF. The CDR3 region has the DNA TGCGCCAGCAGCTTGTGGACTAGCGGGAGTTTCTCCTACAATGAGCAGTTCTTC.

This clonotype has more than one count but fewer than ten. A much larger clone differs from this one at a single base, so this may be a read error. The J gene is TRBJ1-1, the V gene TRBV5-8, with 8 bases fitting TRBD1. The CDR3 extends over 15 amino acids. V gave up 1 base and J gave up 2 bases; unmatched junction bases: 4. Germline V lookup: CDR1 SGHTS, CDR2 YDEGEE. This CDR3 reads CASSLNRGANTEAFF. The CDR3, as DNA: TGTGCCAGCAGCTTGAACAGGGGGGCTAACACTGAAGCTTTCTTT.

This clonotype was recorded many times. The DNA for the CDR3 is TGCAGTCCCCCCCACTCGGGCCGAGAGAACACTGAAGCTTTCTTT. Protein product: CSPPHSGRENTEAFF. The chain joins TRBV20-1 to TRBJ1-1; the D is unclear. CDR3 length: 15 amino acids. Trimming cost V 8 bases and J 1 base, with 20 bases left between them. Germline CDR1 and CDR2: DFQATT and SNEGSKA (reference sequence).

This clonotype was detected many times. This chain links TRBV19 with TRBJ1-1; 8 bases map to TRBD1. The CDR3 is made up of 14 amino acids. The germline V gene has CDR1 LNHDA and CDR2 SQIVND (reference sequence). V lost 5 bases and J lost 2; bases outside the gene matches: 4. The CDR3 region has the DNA TGTGCCAGTAGTTCTACAGGGGGAAACACTGAAGCTTTCTTT. Translated, it gives CASSSTGGNTEAFF.